The next 27 T cell receptor beta chains were all read from a single sample in a study of cytomegalovirus exposure and HLA in healthy donors. The PCR made use of 60 Vbeta and 13 Jbeta primers. TCRdb keeps only in-frame clones here, not all; method: immunoSEQ multiplex PCR. In the table there are 120,000 to 150,000 clones, 60% to 85% of which are singletons. Sequenced: PBMCs. Receptors were obtained from a man in his forties or fifties in good health and CMV-seropositive.

This clone was seen a few times. This sequence joins TRBV6-6 and TRBJ1-1; D possibly corresponds to TRBD1 (5 bases). V was pared by 5 bases and J by 2 bases, with 6 bases between. Germline V gene lookup returns CDR1 MNHNY and CDR2 SVGAGI (reference sequence). The CDR3 extends over 12 amino acids. Here the CDR3 reads CASSQGNTEAFF. CDR3 in DNA: TGTGCCAGCAGTCAGGGAAACACTGAAGCTTTCTTT.

As concerns this clone: One end of the junction varies from germline; a read error may be responsible. As DNA, the CDR3 is TGTGCTAGCAGCTTTATTCCGGGAAGTGGAGAGACCCAGTACTTC. Its protein product is CASSFIPGSGETQYF. The chain combines TRBV7-7 with TRBJ2-5, with D possibly matching TRBD2 (5 bases). The CDR3 has 15 residues. The V gene's germline CDR1 is SSHAT and CDR2 FNYEAQ (reference sequence).

The rearrangement joins TRBV4-3 to TRBJ1-1; no firm D call. The germline CDR1 and CDR2 sequences are LGHNA and YSLEER. The V end was cut by 4 bases, the J end by 7 bases, with 10 bases between. The CDR3 loop spans 12 amino acids. In DNA, the CDR3 is TGCGCCAGCAGCCTGGGAGCGGGTGAAGCTTTCTTT. Its translation is CASSLGAGEAFF.

The genes are TRBV7-2 and TRBJ1-1; 9 bases fit TRBD1. Trimming took 4 bases from V and 4 from J; bases not matched to a gene: 7. From germline, CDR1 is SGHTA and CDR2 FQGNSA. This CDR3 has 15 residues. The CDR3 DNA reads as TGTGCCAGCAGCTCGAGACAGGGGGGAGCCACTGAAGCTTTCTTT. It codes for CASSSRQGGATEAFF.

V and J are TRBV10-3 and TRBJ1-5, with a weak D call TRBD1 (5 bases). This CDR3 is built from 17 residues. Trimming took off 0 bases at V and 1 base at J, with 13 bases between the two ends. CDR1 and CDR2 from the germline V gene are ENHRY and SYGVKD. The CDR3 here is CAISESRAGRSNQPQHF. The CDR3 DNA reads as TGTGCCATCAGTGAGTCCCGGGCAGGGAGGAGCAATCAGCCCCAGCATTTT.

V is TRBV9 and J is TRBJ2-1, with 7 nucleotides matching TRBD2. The CDR3 spans 15 residues. The trim removed 4 bases at V and 5 bases at J, leaving 9 bases unmatched. Looked up from germline, CDR1 is SGDLS and CDR2 is YYNGEE. CDR3 nucleotides: TGTGCCAGCAGCCCCGGGGGGATACGTCACAATGAGCAGTTCTTC. Its translation: CASSPGGIRHNEQFF. Combining the CDR3 with reference TRBV9 and TRBJ2-1 gives the whole variable domain DSGVTQTPKHLITATGQRVTLRCSPRSGDLSVYWYQQSLDQGLQFLIQYYNGEERAKGNILERFSAQQFPDLHSELNLSSLELGDSALYFCASSPGGIRHNEQFFGPGTRLTVL.

This clone was recorded only once. The chain combines TRBV19 with TRBJ2-5; TRBD2 might be the D (6 bases). CDR3 length equals 14 residues. CDR1 LNHDA and CDR2 SQIVND come from the germline V gene (reference sequence). V lost 6 bases and J lost 7, with 18 bases in between. CDR3 region: CASSPYGDSGTQYF. As DNA, the CDR3 is TGTGCCAGTAGCCCATACGGGGACTCAGGGACCCAGTACTTC.

This chain connects TRBV7-8 to TRBJ1-1; a weak D match, TRBD1 (6 bases). V was pared by 5 bases and J by 5 bases, with 9 bases between. Germline V gene sequence: CDR1 SGHVS, CDR2 FQNEAQ. CDR3 length equals 12 residues. CDR3 in DNA: TGTGCCAGCAGCCAGGGGTATACTGAAGCTTTCTTT. Residues: CASSQGYTEAFF.

Notes on this clone: The identical CDR3 is also encoded by other nucleotide sequences in the sample. This chain joins TRBV6-5 and TRBJ1-2; no clear D. Germline assignment: CDR1 MNHEY and CDR2 SVGAGI. Trimming removed 0 bases from V and 0 bases from J, with 8 bases in between. CDR3 length equals 15 residues. CDR3 sequence (DNA): TGTGCCAGCAGTTACTCGAGGGATCCTAACTATGGCTACACCTTC. Its protein product is CASSYSRDPNYGYTF.

CDR3 amino acids: CASSMPGTGDYEQYF. The CDR3 DNA reads as TGTGCCAGCAGCATGCCCGGGACAGGGGACTACGAGCAGTACTTC. This chain uses TRBV7-6 with TRBJ2-7; 10 bases align to TRBD1. The CDR3 loop spans 15 amino acids. V lost 5 bases to trimming and J lost 3 bases; unmatched junction nucleotides: 7. The germline CDR1 and CDR2 sequences are SGHVS and FNYEAQ.

This clone appeared once. The chain carries TRBV30 and TRBJ2-1, with a possible D match to TRBD2 (5 bases). The germline gives CDR1 GTSNPN, CDR2 SVGIG (reference sequence). The CDR3 totals 12 residues. V was cut by 3 bases and J by 4 bases, with 7 bases left in between. CDR3 residues: CAWRSGYNEQFF. The CDR3 nucleotides read TGTGCCTGGAGGTCGGGATACAATGAGCAGTTCTTC.

V and J are TRBV7-2 and TRBJ2-3, with D possibly TRBD2 on 6 matching bases. Trimming pared 5 bases from V and 3 bases from J, leaving 18 bases between. Germline CDR1 is SGHTA and CDR2 is FQGNSA. The CDR3 spans 16 residues. As DNA, the CDR3 is TGTGCCAGCAGCACCTCCAGGAGTCGGGGGACAGATACGCAGTATTTT. It encodes CASSTSRSRGTDTQYF.

The chain carries TRBV19 and TRBJ2-7; 11 bases agree with TRBD1. V dropped 3 bases and J dropped 4; count of bases not matched to a gene: 8. The germline gives CDR1 LNHDA, CDR2 SQIVND (reference sequence). CDR3 size: 16 residues. CDR3 residues: CASSILPGQGVYEQYF. The CDR3 bases are TGTGCCAGTAGTATTCTACCGGGACAGGGGGTATACGAGCAGTACTTC.

The table lists this clone with a few counts. The V gene is TRBV29-1, the J gene TRBJ2-3; D unresolved. The CDR3 contains 11 residues. CDR1 is SQVTM, CDR2 ANQGSEA, per germline. The CDR3 region has the DNA TGCAGTTTCGCCCGGTCAGATACGCAGTATTTT. It specifies CSFARSDTQYF.

J is TRBJ2-1 and V is TRBV15, with TRBD1 matching over 7 bases. The CDR3 has 15 amino acids. V shed 1 base and J 7 bases; nucleotides not matched to a gene: 7. Germline CDR1 and CDR2: LNHNV and YYDKDF (reference sequence). The CDR3 DNA follows: TGTGCCACCAGCAGAGGACAGGGCCTAGAGAATGAGCAGTTCTTC. It yields the protein CATSRGQGLENEQFF.

The gene calls are TRBV19 and TRBJ2-7; D uncertain. V lost 9 bases, J lost 1 base, and 10 bases lay in between. CDR1 LNHDA and CDR2 SQIVND come from the germline V gene (reference sequence). The CDR3 spans 12 residues. The CDR3 bases are TGTGCCAGCGGTGGTTTTTCCTACGAGCAGTACTTC. This translates into CASGGFSYEQYF.

J is TRBJ1-6 and V is TRBV5-6; D gene uncertain. Per germline, CDR1 SGHDT and CDR2 YYEEEE. V was pared by 1 base and J by 5 bases, with 7 bases between. This CDR3 comprises 14 residues. The CDR3 region has the DNA TGTGCCAGCAGCTTGAAGCTAAATAATTCACCCCTCCACTTT. Its translation: CASSLKLNNSPLHF.

The chain is built from TRBV6-1 and TRBJ1-6, with D unresolved. The CDR3 extends over 12 amino acids. Germline V gene data show CDR1 as MNHNS and CDR2 as SASEGT. The V end lost 3 bases, the J end lost 8 bases, and 5 bases lay between the germline ends. The CDR3 protein is CASSERYSPLHF. The CDR3 DNA sequence: TGTGCCAGCAGTGAGCGCTATTCACCCCTCCACTTT.

CDR3 sequence: CASSYPGGPQYF. As DNA, the CDR3 is TGTGCCAGCAGTTACCCCGGTGGGCCCCAGTACTTC. V is TRBV6-5 and J is TRBJ2-5; D not certain. Germline loops: CDR1 MNHEY, CDR2 SVGAGI. The CDR3 length is 12 residues. Trimming left V 2 bases short and J 9 bases short, with 10 bases between.

The chain uses TRBV6-1 and TRBJ2-7; the match to TRBD1 covers 7 bases. CDR3 length: 12 residues. The germline CDR1 and CDR2 sequences are MNHNS and SASEGT. Trimming cost V 6 bases and J 3 bases; bases outside gene matches: 2. CDR3 DNA: TGTGCCAGCAGCCGACAGGGCTACGAGCAGTACTTC. The encoded protein is CASSRQGYEQYF.

The V and J genes are TRBV5-8 and TRBJ2-7, with D unclear. The ends were cut back, 3 bases at V and 2 bases at J, with 18 bases in the middle. The CDR3 is 16 amino acids. From germline, CDR1 is SGHTS and CDR2 YDEGEE. CDR3 protein: CASSSRPRTPTYEQYF. The CDR3 nucleotides are TGTGCCAGCAGCTCGCGGCCCCGTACGCCGACCTACGAGCAGTACTTC.

The V and J genes are TRBV7-9 and TRBJ1-5; D not resolved. Germline V CDR1 and CDR2: SEHNR, FQNEAQ (reference sequence). The CDR3 extends over 15 amino acids. Between the trimmed V and J ends, which lost 3 bases and 1 base, there was a span of 10 bases. The CDR3 loop is CASSFSGGSNQPQHF. The CDR3 region has the DNA TGTGCCAGCAGCTTTTCGGGAGGAAGCAATCAGCCCCAGCATTTT.

The CDR3 spells CASSQDPLRVNEQFF. The CDR3 DNA reads TGCGCCAGCAGCCAAGATCCCCTACGGGTCAACGAGCAGTTCTTC. The V gene is TRBV4-3, the J gene TRBJ2-1; D call uncertain. Trimming left V 0 bases short and J 10 bases short, with 16 bases between. Germline loops: CDR1 LGHNA, CDR2 YSLEER. The length of the CDR3 is 15 residues.

The rearrangement links TRBV7-2 to TRBJ1-2; D gene uncertain. The CDR3 loop spans 15 amino acids. Germline CDR1 SGHTA, CDR2 FQGNSA. Trimming took off 4 bases at V and 2 bases at J, with 14 bases between the two ends. CDR3 sequence: CASSSLTRQNYGYTF. CDR3 in DNA: TGTGCCAGCAGCTCCCTGACAAGGCAGAACTATGGCTACACCTTC.

The rearrangement links TRBV5-1 to TRBJ2-5; 7 bases fit TRBD2. The CDR3 covers 17 residues. Germline V gene lookup returns CDR1 SGHRS and CDR2 YFSETQ. Trimming at V came to 0 bases and at J to 2 bases, leaving 10 bases not matched to a gene. CDR3 DNA: TGCGCCAGCAGCTTGGCCAGTCTAGCGGACGGACAAGAGACCCAGTACTTC. Translated, it gives CASSLASLADGQETQYF.

This clone appeared a single time. The J gene is TRBJ2-3, the V gene TRBV5-1; 7 bases are a match to TRBD2. CDR1 SGHRS and CDR2 YFSETQ come from the germline V gene. Trimming at V came to 0 bases and at J to 0 bases, leaving 22 bases not matched to a gene. The CDR3 covers 22 residues. Written as DNA, the CDR3 is TGCGCCAGCAGCTTGGCCTCTGTCCGGGGGGTACTGAATTTGTCTAGCACAGATACGCAGTATTTT. Residues: CASSLASVRGVLNLSSTDTQYF.

V and J are TRBV12-5 and TRBJ2-3; 11 bases are a match to TRBD1. The CDR3 runs to 16 residues. CDR1 and CDR2 from the germline V gene are LGHNT and FRNRAP. The V and J ends lost 1 base and 7 bases, in that order; junction bases with no gene match: 7. The CDR3, as DNA: TGTGCTAGTGGTTTGGAGAACGGACAGGGGGCGAATACGCAGTATTTT. It translates to CASGLENGQGANTQYF.